The entry that follows covers one TCR beta chain sequence. Its antigen is unknown. This specimen belongs to a study of cytomegalovirus exposure and HLA in healthy donors. Trimming pared 5 bases from V and 5 bases from J, leaving 7 bases between. Germline V gives CDR1 MNHEY, CDR2 SVGAGI. The CDR3 consists of 13 residues. The data were produced by immunoSEQ multiplex PCR, yet TCRdb's version contains in-frame clones alone and is incomplete. The sample shows some 110,000 clones, 86% of them seen only once. Study findings and constraints: The study put 150 or so TCR beta chains on its list as cytomegalovirus-associated.

The source is a man aged 18 to 29 in good health and CMV-seronegative. The rearrangement uses TRBV6-5 and TRBJ1-6; tentatively, D is TRBD1 (5 bases). Sequenced input: PBMCs. The CDR3: CASSEDNNSPLHF. CDR3 bases: TGTGCCAGCAGTGAGGACAATAATTCACCCCTCCACTTT.